A single sample is the source of the 6 T cell receptor beta chains below, sequenced in a study. TCRdb analysed the RT-PCR reads with MiXCR anew, one entry per CDR3 protein. The sample contains about 680,000 distinct CDR3 sequences, about 14% of which appear only once. What was sequenced was memory CD4+ T cells from blood. The origin of the receptors is a female donor in good health, serving as a healthy control.

J is TRBJ1-6 and V is TRBV20-1; the D is unclear. The CDR3 sequence is 11 residues long. The V end lost 8 bases, the J end lost 9 bases, and 11 bases lay between the germline ends. CDR1 is DFQATT and CDR2 is SNEGSKA in the germline V gene (reference sequence). CDR3 coding DNA: TGCAGTACCTCAAGGTTTTCACCCCTCCACTTT. This sequence encodes CSTSRFSPLHF.

The chain employs TRBV5-1 and TRBJ2-1; 8 positions agree with TRBD1. The CDR3 consists of 14 residues. Losses at the gene ends were 0 bases for V and 9 bases for J; bases not matched to a gene: 5. CDR1 and CDR2 (germline): SGHRS, YFSETQ. DNA for the CDR3: TGCGCCAGCAGCTTGGGGGGACAGGCGATTGAGCAGTTCTTC. Protein product: CASSLGGQAIEQFF. Together with reference TRBV5-1 and TRBJ2-1, the CDR3 gives the full variable domain: KAGVTQTPRYLIKTRGQQVTLSCSPISGHRSVSWYQQTPGQGLQFLFEYFSETQRNKGNFPGRFSGRQFSNSRSEMNVSTLELGDSALYLCASSLGGQAIEQFFGPGTRLTVL.

This clonotype was counted between two and nine times. V is TRBV5-1 and J is TRBJ1-3; D is unclear. The CDR3 sequence is 18 residues long. Germline assignment: CDR1 SGHRS and CDR2 YFSETQ. Trimming removed 0 bases from V and 4 bases from J, with 20 bases in between. The CDR3 sequence: CASSLAGVSEAFGNTIYF. DNA for the CDR3: TGCGCCAGCAGCTTGGCTGGGGTCAGTGAGGCCTTCGGAAACACCATATATTTT.

This clonotype was counted at least ten times. The V call is TRBV7-6, the J call TRBJ2-1; D possibly corresponds to TRBD2 (5 bases). CDR3 length equals 15 residues. Trimming pared 3 bases from V and 4 bases from J, leaving 13 bases between. CDR1 and CDR2 from the germline V gene are SGHVS and FNYEAQ. The CDR3, as DNA: TGTGCCAGCAGCTTTAGCGCCACTGGGTACAATGAGCAGTTCTTC. It yields the protein CASSFSATGYNEQFF.

This clonotype has only a few counts. This chain links TRBV4-1 with TRBJ2-2, with D hard to call. Trimming took 11 bases from V and 2 from J, leaving 3 bases between them. Germline lookup yields CDR1 MGHRA and CDR2 YSYEKL. The CDR3 length is 10 residues. CDR3 sequence reads: CAYNTGELFF. The CDR3, as DNA: TGCGCCTATAACACCGGGGAGCTGTTTTTT.

This chain uses TRBV1 with TRBJ2-7; TRBD1, the table's D call, lacks a check against the DNA. TRBV1 is a documented pseudogene. CDR3 length equals 15 residues. CDR3 amino acids: CTSRTNRGSSYEQYF. DNA of the CDR3: TGCACCAGCAGGACCAACAGGGGTAGCTCCTACGAGCAGTACTTC.